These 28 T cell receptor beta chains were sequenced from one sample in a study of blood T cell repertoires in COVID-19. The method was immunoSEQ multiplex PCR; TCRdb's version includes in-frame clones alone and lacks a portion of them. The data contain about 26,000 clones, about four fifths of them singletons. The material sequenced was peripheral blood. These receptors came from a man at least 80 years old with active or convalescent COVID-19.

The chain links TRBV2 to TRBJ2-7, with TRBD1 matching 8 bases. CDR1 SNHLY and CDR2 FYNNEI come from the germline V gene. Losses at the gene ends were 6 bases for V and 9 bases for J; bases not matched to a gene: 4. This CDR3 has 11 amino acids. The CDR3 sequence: CASRQTGAQYF. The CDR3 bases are TGTGCCAGCAGACAGACAGGGGCGCAGTACTTC.

CDR3 protein: CASRADYYTYNEQFF. The CDR3 nucleotides are TGTGCCAGCAGAGCGGACTACTATACCTACAATGAGCAGTTCTTC. The chain is built from TRBV2 and TRBJ2-1, with D perhaps TRBD2 (6 bases). This CDR3 is 15 amino acids long. CDR1 SNHLY and CDR2 FYNNEI come from the germline V gene. V dropped 6 bases and J dropped 2 bases, with 14 bases sitting between them.

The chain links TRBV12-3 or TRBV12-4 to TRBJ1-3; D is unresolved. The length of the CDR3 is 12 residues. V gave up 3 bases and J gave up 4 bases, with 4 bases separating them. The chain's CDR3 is CASSFLGNTIYF. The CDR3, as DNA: TGTGCCAGCAGTTTCCTGGGAAACACCATATATTTT.

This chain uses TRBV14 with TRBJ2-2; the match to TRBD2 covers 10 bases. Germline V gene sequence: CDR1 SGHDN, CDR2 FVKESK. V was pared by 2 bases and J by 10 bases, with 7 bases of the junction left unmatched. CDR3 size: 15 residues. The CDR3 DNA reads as TGTGCCAGCAGCCAACTAGCGGGAGCCTATGTGGAGCTGTTTTTT. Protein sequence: CASSQLAGAYVELFF. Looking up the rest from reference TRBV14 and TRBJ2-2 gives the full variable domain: EAGVTQFPSHSVIEKGQTVTLRCDPISGHDNLYWYRRVMGKEIKFLLHFVKESKQDESGMPNNRFLAERTGGTYSTLKVQPAELEDSGVYFCASSQLAGAYVELFFGEGSRLTVL.

This chain's CDR3 is CASSPRTGGPNQPQHF. For the CDR3, the DNA is TGTGCCAGCAGTCCTCGGACAGGGGGCCCCAATCAGCCCCAGCATTTT. The rearrangement links TRBV6-6 to TRBJ1-5, with TRBD1 identical over 11 bases. Trimming removed 5 bases from V and 3 bases from J; junction bases left unmatched: 6. CDR1 and CDR2 (germline): MNHNY, SVGAGI (reference sequence). The CDR3 runs to 16 residues.

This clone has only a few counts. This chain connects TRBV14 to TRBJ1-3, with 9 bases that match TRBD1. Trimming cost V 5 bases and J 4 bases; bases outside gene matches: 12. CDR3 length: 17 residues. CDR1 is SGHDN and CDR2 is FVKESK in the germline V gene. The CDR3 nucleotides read TGTGCCAGCAGCGCGGACAGGGGACAGCTGCGGGGAAACACCATATATTTT. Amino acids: CASSADRGQLRGNTIYF.

The CDR3 DNA sequence: TGTGCCAGCAGAATTAGCGGGAGTTCAGATGAGCAGTTCTTC. This sequence encodes CASRISGSSDEQFF. V gene TRBV11-2 combines with J gene TRBJ2-1; 9 positions match TRBD2. V shed 6 bases and J 8 bases; nucleotides not matched to a gene: 8. The CDR3 spans 14 residues. The germline V gene encodes CDR1 SGHAT and CDR2 FQNNGV.

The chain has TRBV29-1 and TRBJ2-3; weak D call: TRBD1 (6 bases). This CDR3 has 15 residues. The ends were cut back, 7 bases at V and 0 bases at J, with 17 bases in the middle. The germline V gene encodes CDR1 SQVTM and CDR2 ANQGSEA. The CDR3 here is CSAPTGTSSTDTQYF. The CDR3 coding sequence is TGCAGCGCACCAACCGGGACATCTAGCACAGATACGCAGTATTTT.

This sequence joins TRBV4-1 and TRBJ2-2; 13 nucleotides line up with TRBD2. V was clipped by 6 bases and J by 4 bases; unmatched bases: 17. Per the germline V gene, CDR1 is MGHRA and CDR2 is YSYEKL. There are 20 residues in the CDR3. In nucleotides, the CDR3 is TGCGCCAGCAGACACATTGATCTTTGGACTAGCGGGAGTGGCACCGGGGAGCTGTTTTTT. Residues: CASRHIDLWTSGSGTGELFF.

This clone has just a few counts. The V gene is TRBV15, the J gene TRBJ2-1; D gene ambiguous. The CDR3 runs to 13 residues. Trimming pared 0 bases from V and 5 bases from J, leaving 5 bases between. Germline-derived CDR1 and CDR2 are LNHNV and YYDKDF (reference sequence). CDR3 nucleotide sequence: TGTGCCACCAGCAGAGACAGAAACAATGAGCAGTTCTTC. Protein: CATSRDRNNEQFF.

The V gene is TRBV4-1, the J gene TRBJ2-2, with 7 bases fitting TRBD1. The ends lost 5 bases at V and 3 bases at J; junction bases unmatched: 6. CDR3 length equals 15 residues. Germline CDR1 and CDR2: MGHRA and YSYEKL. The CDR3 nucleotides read TGCGCCAGCAGCACCGGGACAGAGGACACCGGGGAGCTGTTTTTT. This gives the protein CASSTGTEDTGELFF.

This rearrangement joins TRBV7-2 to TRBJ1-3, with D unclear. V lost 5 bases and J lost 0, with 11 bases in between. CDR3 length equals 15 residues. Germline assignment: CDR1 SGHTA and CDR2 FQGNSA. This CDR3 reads CASSARVSSGNTIYF. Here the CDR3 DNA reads TGTGCCAGCAGCGCAAGAGTTAGCTCTGGAAACACCATATATTTT.

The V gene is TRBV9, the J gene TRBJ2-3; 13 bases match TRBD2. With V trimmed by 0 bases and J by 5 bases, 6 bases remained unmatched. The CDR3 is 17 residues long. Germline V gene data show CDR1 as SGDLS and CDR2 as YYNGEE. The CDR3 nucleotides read TGTGCCAGCAGCGTAGCTTCACTAGCGGGGGGGCAAGATACGCAGTATTTT. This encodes CASSVASLAGGQDTQYF.

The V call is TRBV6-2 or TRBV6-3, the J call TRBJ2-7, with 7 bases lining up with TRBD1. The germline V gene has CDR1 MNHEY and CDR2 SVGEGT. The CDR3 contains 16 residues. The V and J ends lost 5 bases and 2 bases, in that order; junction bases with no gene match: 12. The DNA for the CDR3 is TGTGCCAGCAGTACGGCAGGGGGTTCGAGGACCTACGAGCAGTACTTC. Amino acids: CASSTAGGSRTYEQYF.

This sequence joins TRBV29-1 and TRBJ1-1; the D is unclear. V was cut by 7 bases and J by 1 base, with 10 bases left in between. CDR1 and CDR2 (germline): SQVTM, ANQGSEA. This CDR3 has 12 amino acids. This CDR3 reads CSAPSGNTEAFF. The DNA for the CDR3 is TGCAGCGCCCCGTCCGGGAACACTGAAGCTTTCTTT.

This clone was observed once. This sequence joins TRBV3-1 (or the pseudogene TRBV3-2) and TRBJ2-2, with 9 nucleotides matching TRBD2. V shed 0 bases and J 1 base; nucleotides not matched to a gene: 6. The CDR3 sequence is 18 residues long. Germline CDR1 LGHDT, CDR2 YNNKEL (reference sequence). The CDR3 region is CASSQDGPSGKNTGELFF. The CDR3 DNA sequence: TGTGCCAGCAGCCAAGATGGGCCTAGCGGGAAGAACACCGGGGAGCTGTTTTTT.

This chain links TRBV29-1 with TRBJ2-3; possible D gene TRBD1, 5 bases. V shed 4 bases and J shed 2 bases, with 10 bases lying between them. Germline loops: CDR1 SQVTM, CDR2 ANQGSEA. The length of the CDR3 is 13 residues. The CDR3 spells CSVVGQLTDTQYF. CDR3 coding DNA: TGCAGCGTTGTGGGGCAGCTCACAGATACGCAGTATTTT.

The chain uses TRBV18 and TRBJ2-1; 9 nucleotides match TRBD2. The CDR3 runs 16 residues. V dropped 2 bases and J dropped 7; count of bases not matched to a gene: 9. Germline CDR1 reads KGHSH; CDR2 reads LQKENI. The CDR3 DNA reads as TGTGCCAGCTCACCAAGCCTAGCGGGGCTCAAGAATGAGCAGTTCTTC. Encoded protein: CASSPSLAGLKNEQFF.

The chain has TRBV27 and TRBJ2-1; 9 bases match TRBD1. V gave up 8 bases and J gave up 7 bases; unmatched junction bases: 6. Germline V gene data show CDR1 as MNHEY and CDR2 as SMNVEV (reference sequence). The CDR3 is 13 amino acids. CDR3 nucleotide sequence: TGTGCCAGCCGCTGGACAGGGGCAAATGAGCAGTTCTTC. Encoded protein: CASRWTGANEQFF.

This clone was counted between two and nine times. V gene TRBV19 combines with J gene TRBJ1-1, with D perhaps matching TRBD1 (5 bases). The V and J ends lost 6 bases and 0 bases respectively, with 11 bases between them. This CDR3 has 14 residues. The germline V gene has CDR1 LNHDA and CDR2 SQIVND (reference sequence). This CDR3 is CASRTGFMNTEAFF. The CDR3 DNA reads TGTGCCAGTAGAACAGGATTTATGAACACTGAAGCTTTCTTT.

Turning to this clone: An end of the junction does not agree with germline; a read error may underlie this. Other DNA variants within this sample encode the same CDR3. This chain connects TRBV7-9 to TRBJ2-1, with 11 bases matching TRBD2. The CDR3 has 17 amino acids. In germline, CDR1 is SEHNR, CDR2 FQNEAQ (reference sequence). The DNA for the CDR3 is TGCGCCAGCAGCTTACCCGGTAGCGGGGGGGCGGGAAATGAGCAGTTCTTC. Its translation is CASSLPGSGGAGNEQFF.

The CDR3 sequence is CASSQQYEQYF. CDR3 DNA sequence: TGTGCCAGCAGCCAACAATACGAGCAGTACTTC. The J gene is TRBJ2-7, the V gene TRBV3-1 (or the pseudogene TRBV3-2), with D unresolved. The V end was cut by 2 bases, the J end by 4 bases, with 3 bases between. From germline, CDR1 is LGHDT and CDR2 YNNKEL (reference sequence). The CDR3 is 11 residues long.

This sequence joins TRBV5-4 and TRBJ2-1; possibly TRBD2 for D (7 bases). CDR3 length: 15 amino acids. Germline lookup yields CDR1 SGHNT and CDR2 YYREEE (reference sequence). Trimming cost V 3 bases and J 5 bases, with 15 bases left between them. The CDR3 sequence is CASSSQGRVNNEQFF. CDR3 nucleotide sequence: TGTGCCAGCAGCTCGCAGGGGAGGGTCAACAATGAGCAGTTCTTC.

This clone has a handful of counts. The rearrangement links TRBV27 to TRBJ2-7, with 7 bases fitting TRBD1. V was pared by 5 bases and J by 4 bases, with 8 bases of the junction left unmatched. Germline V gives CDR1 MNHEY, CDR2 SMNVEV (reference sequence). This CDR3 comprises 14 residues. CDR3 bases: TGTGCCAGCAGTCCGCCGGGACAGATTTACGAGCAGTACTTC. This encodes CASSPPGQIYEQYF.

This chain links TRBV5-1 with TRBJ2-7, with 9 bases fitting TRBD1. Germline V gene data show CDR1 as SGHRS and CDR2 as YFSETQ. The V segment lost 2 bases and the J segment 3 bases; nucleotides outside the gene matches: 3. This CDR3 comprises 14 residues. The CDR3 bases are TGCGCCAGCAGCTTCCTGACAGGGGGCTACGAGCAGTACTTC. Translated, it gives CASSFLTGGYEQYF. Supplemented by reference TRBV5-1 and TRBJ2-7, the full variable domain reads KAGVTQTPRYLIKTRGQQVTLSCSPISGHRSVSWYQQTPGQGLQFLFEYFSETQRNKGNFPGRFSGRQFSNSRSEMNVSTLELGDSALYLCASSFLTGGYEQYFGPGTRLTVT.

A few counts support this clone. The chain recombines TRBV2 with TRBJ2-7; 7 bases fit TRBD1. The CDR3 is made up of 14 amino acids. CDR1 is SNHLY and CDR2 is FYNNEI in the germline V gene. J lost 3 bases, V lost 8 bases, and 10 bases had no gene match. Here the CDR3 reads CASASRQGGYEQYF. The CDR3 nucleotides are TGTGCCAGCGCAAGCAGACAGGGCGGCTACGAGCAGTACTTC.

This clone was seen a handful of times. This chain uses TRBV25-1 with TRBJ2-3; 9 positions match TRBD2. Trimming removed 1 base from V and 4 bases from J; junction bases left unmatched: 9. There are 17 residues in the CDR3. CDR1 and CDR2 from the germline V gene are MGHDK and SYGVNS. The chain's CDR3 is CASSESSLAGWADTQYF. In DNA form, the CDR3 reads TGTGCCAGCAGTGAATCTAGCCTAGCGGGATGGGCAGATACGCAGTATTTT.

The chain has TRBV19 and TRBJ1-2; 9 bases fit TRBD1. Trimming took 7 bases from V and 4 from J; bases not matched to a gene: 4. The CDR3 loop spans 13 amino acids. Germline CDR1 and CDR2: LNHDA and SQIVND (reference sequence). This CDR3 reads CASKDRGSYGYTF. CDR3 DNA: TGTGCCAGTAAGGACAGGGGTAGCTATGGCTACACCTTC.